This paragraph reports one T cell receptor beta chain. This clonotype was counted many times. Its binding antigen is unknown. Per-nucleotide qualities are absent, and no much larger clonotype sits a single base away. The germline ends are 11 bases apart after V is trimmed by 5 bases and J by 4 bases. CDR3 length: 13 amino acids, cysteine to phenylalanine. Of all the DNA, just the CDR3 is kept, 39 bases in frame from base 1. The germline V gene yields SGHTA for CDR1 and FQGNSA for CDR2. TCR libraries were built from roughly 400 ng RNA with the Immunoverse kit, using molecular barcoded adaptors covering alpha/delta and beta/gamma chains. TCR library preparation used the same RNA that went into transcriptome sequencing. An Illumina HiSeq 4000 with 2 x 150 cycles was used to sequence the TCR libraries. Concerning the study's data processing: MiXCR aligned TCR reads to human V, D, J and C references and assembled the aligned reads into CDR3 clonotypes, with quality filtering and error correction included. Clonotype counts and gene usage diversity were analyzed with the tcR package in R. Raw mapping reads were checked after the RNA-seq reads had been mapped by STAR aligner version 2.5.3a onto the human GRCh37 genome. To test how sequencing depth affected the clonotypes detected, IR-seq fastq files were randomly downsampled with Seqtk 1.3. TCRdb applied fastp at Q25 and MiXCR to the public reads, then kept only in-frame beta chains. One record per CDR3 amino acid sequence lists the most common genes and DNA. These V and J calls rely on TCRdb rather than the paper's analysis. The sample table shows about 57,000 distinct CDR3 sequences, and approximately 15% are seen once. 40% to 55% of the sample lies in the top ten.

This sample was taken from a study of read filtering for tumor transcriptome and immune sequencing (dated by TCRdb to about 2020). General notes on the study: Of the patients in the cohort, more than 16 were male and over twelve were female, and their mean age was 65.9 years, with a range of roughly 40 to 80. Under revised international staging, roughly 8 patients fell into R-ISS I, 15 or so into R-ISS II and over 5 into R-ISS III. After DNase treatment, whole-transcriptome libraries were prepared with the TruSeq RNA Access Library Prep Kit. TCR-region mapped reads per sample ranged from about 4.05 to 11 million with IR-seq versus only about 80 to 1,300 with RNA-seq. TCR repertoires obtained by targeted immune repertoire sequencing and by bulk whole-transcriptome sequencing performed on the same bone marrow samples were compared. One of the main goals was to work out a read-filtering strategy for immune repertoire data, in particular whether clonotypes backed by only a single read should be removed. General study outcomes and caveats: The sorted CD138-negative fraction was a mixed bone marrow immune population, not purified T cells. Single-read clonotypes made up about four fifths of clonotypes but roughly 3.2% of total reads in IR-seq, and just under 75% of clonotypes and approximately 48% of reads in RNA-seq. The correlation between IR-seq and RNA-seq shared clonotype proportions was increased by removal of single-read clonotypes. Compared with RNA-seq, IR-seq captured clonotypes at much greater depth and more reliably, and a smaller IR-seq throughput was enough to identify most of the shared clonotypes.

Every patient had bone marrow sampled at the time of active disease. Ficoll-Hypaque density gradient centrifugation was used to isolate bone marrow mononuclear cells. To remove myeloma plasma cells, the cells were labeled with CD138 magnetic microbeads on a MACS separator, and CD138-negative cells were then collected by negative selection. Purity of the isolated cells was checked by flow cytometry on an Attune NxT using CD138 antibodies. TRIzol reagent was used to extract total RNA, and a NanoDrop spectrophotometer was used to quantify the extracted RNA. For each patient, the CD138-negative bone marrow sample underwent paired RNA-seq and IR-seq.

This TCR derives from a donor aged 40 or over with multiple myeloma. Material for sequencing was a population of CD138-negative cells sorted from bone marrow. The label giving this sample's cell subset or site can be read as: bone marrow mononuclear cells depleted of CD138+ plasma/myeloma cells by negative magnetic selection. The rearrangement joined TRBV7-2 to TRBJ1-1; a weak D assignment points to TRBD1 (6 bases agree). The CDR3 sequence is CASSLDRTTEAFF. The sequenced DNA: TGTGCCAGCAGCCTAGACAGGACCACTGAAGCTTTCTTT.